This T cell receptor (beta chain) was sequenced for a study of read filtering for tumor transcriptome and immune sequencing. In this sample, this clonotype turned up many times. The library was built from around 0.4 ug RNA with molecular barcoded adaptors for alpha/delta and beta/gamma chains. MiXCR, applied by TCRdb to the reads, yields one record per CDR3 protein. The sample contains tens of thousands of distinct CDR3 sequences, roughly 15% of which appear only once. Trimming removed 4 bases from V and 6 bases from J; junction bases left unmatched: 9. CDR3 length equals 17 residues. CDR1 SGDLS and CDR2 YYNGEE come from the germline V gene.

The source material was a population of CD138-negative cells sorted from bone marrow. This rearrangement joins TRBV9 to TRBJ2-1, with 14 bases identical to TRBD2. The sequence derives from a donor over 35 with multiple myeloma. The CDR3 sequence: CASSSGLAGGSGNEQFF. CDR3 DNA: TGTGCCAGCAGCTCTGGACTAGCGGGAGGATCGGGCAATGAGCAGTTCTTC.